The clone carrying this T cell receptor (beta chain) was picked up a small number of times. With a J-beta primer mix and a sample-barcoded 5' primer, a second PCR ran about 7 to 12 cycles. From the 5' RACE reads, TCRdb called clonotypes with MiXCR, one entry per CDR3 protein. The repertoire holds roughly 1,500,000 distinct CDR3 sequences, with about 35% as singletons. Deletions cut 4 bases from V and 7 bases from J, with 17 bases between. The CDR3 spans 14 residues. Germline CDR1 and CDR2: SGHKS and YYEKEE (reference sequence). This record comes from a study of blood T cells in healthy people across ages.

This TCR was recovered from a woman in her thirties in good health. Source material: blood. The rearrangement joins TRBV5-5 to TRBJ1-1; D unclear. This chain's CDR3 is CASSGQATGFEAFF. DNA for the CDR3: TGTGCCAGCAGCGGTCAAGCGACGGGGTTTGAAGCTTTCTTT. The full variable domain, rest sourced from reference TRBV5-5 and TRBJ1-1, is DAGVTQSPTHLIKTRGQQVTLRCSPISGHKSVSWYQQVLGQGPQFIFQYYEKEERGRGNFPDRFSARQFPNYSSELNVNALLLGDSALYLCASSGQATGFEAFFGQGTRLTVV.